Shown below are 23 T cell receptor beta chains from a single sample sequenced in a study of T cells in Graves' hyperthyroidism and ophthalmopathy. RNA transcripts gave rise to amplified TCR beta CDR3 regions. The HTBI set primed first-round TCR CDR3 RT-PCR. TCRdb re-called the multiplex PCR reads through MiXCR, storing one row per CDR3 protein. The sample consists of fewer than 450,000 distinct CDR3 sequences, 15% of them appearing once. The sample was blood. Every receptor here comes from a woman aged 55 to 70 with Graves' ophthalmopathy.

The sample holds many counts of this clonotype. The chain joins TRBV3-1 to TRBJ2-7; D call uncertain. CDR3 length equals 11 residues. Trimming shortened V by 0 bases and J by 7 bases, and 4 bases separated the two germline ends. Germline CDR1 reads LGHDT; CDR2 reads YNNKEL (reference sequence). CDR3 sequence: CASSQEREQYF. CDR3 nucleotides: TGTGCCAGCAGCCAAGAGAGGGAGCAGTACTTC.

This chain connects TRBV24-1 to TRBJ2-3; 13 bases match TRBD2. From germline, CDR1 is KGHDR and CDR2 SFDVKD. J was trimmed by 7 bases and V by 4 bases; bases with no gene match: 7. This CDR3 spans 16 amino acids. The DNA for the CDR3 is TGTGCCACCAGTGACCCAGGACTAGCGGGAGCGAATACGCAGTATTTT. This gives the protein CATSDPGLAGANTQYF.

Comment on this clonotype: This clone may be a read error of a much larger clone one base away. CDR3 in amino acids: CASSPRNMTTYEQYF. The CDR3 DNA follows: TGTGCCAGCTCACCACGAAACATGACCACCTACGAGCAGTACTTC. The chain carries TRBV18 and TRBJ2-7; no reliable D call. CDR1 is KGHSH and CDR2 is LQKENI in the germline V gene. CDR3 length: 15 amino acids. V dropped 1 base and J dropped 2 bases, with 12 bases sitting between them.

In this sample, this clonotype turned up many times. The chain links TRBV20-1 to TRBJ2-1; unclear D gene. V was clipped by 3 bases and J by 6 bases, with 3 bases between them. Germline V lookup: CDR1 DFQATT, CDR2 SNEGSKA (reference sequence). The CDR3 runs to 10 residues. The CDR3 sequence: CSASFNEQFF. The CDR3, as DNA: TGCAGTGCTAGCTTCAATGAGCAGTTCTTC.

This clonotype was recorded many times. This chain links TRBV12-3 or TRBV12-4 with TRBJ2-2, with TRBD2 matching over 11 bases. There are 15 residues in the CDR3. The V segment lost 5 bases and the J segment 3 bases; nucleotides outside the gene matches: 2. CDR3 loop: CASSASGRYTGELFF. The CDR3 DNA follows: TGTGCCAGCAGTGCTAGCGGGAGGTACACCGGGGAGCTGTTTTTT.

This clonotype has only a few counts. The chain employs TRBV29-1 and TRBJ1-4; possible D gene TRBD1, 5 bases. CDR3 size: 11 residues. Deletions cut 7 bases from V and 8 bases from J, with 11 bases between. Germline V CDR1 and CDR2: SQVTM, ANQGSEA. CDR3 bases: TGCAGCGCGGACATCAGCGAAAAACTGTTTTTT. It translates to CSADISEKLFF.

This clonotype was recorded many times. The chain employs TRBV2 and TRBJ2-3; TRBD2 matches at 13 bases. The J segment lost 0 bases and the V segment lost 10 bases, leaving 13 bases of the junction unmatched. Germline loops: CDR1 SNHLY, CDR2 FYNNEI. The CDR3 runs to 18 residues. The CDR3 is CATKPGTSGVSSTDTQYF. Written as DNA, the CDR3 is TGTGCCACAAAACCCGGGACTAGCGGGGTTTCTAGCACAGATACGCAGTATTTT.

The V call is TRBV7-2, the J call TRBJ2-1, with TRBD2 matching 9 bases. The CDR3 covers 16 residues. V dropped 0 bases and J dropped 8; count of bases not matched to a gene: 8. CDR1 SGHTA and CDR2 FQGNSA come from the germline V gene. This CDR3 reads CASSLAPAGGLDEQFF. As DNA, the CDR3 is TGTGCCAGCAGCTTAGCCCCTGCGGGAGGGCTTGATGAGCAGTTCTTC.

This clonotype has ten or more counts. The chain couples TRBV12-3 or TRBV12-4 to TRBJ1-2; TRBD1 matches 7 bases. This CDR3 region has 15 residues. V gave up 6 bases and J gave up 4 bases; unmatched junction bases: 11. The CDR3 nucleotides are TGTGCCAGCAGCCCCGGGGAGGGGGCTGGCTATGGCTACACCTTC. Translation: CASSPGEGAGYGYTF.

For this clonotype: Since a much larger clone is just one base distant, this may be a read error. The chain uses TRBV18 and TRBJ2-7, with D possibly matching TRBD1 (5 bases). V gave up 2 bases and J gave up 3 bases, with 14 bases separating them. The germline V gene encodes CDR1 KGHSH and CDR2 LQKENI. The CDR3 runs to 15 residues. This CDR3 is CASSPVQDGYYEQYF. The CDR3 DNA reads TGTGCCAGCTCACCAGTACAGGATGGATACTACGAGCAGTACTTC.

This clonotype occurred many times. The chain joins TRBV3-1 to TRBJ2-7, with D possibly TRBD1 on 5 matching bases. V was trimmed by 2 bases and J by 2 bases, leaving 7 bases between them. This CDR3 is built from 13 residues. Germline CDR1 reads LGHDT; CDR2 reads YNNKEL (reference sequence). CDR3 sequence: CASSQSGPYEQYF. For the CDR3, the DNA is TGTGCCAGCAGCCAATCAGGGCCCTACGAGCAGTACTTC.

The table lists this clonotype with many counts. V is TRBV9 and J is TRBJ2-7; 7 nucleotides match TRBD2. The CDR3 contains 15 residues. Germline V gives CDR1 SGDLS, CDR2 YYNGEE. The ends lost 4 bases at V and 3 bases at J; junction bases unmatched: 10. DNA of the CDR3: TGTGCCAGCAGCAGAGGTCCTAGCGGATACTACGAGCAGTACTTC. This codes for CASSRGPSGYYEQYF. The full variable domain, completed using reference TRBV9 and TRBJ2-7, is DSGVTQTPKHLITATGQRVTLRCSPRSGDLSVYWYQQSLDQGLQFLIQYYNGEERAKGNILERFSAQQFPDLHSELNLSSLELGDSALYFCASSRGPSGYYEQYFGPGTRLTVT.

There are a few counts of this clonotype. CDR3 sequence reads: CSVEGSGGERRGAFF. The CDR3 DNA follows: TGCAGCGTTGAAGGGTCCGGAGGAGAAAGACGAGGAGCTTTCTTT. The gene calls are TRBV29-1 and TRBJ1-1, with unresolved D. The CDR3 sequence is 15 residues long. Germline loops: CDR1 SQVTM, CDR2 ANQGSEA. V dropped 1 base and J dropped 10 bases, with 22 bases sitting between them. The variable domain in full, completed from reference TRBV29-1 and TRBJ1-1, reads SAVISQKPSRDICQRGTSLTIQCQVDSQVTMMFWYRQQPGQSLTLIATANQGSEATYESGFVIDKFPISRPNLTFSTLTVSNMSPEDSSIYLCSVEGSGGERRGAFFGQGTRLTVV.

The chain carries TRBV2 and TRBJ2-7; D is ambiguous. Germline CDR1 SNHLY, CDR2 FYNNEI. The CDR3 is made up of 13 amino acids. Trimming stripped 4 bases from V and 5 bases from J, with 12 bases between. CDR3 in amino acids: CASSVSQVNEQYF. CDR3 nucleotide sequence: TGTGCCAGCAGTGTAAGCCAGGTCAACGAGCAGTACTTC.

This clonotype was detected ten times or more. The chain recombines TRBV11-2 with TRBJ1-1, with unresolved D. The CDR3 sequence is 11 residues long. Germline lookup yields CDR1 SGHAT and CDR2 FQNNGV. Trimming removed 7 bases at V and 1 base at J, with 4 bases between. As DNA, the CDR3 is TGTGCCAGCACCGAGAACACTGAAGCTTTCTTT. Amino acid sequence: CASTENTEAFF.

This clonotype has a handful of counts. The chain is built from TRBV20-1 and TRBJ2-3; tentative D call: TRBD2 (7 bases). Per germline, CDR1 DFQATT and CDR2 SNEGSKA (reference sequence). This CDR3 is 14 amino acids long. V was pared by 5 bases and J by 4 bases, with 16 bases between. CDR3 bases: TGCAGTGCTGAACTAGGGGGGGGGGCAGATACGCAGTATTTT. As protein: CSAELGGGADTQYF.

This clonotype has a handful of counts. Since the CDR3 does not end with the conserved phenylalanine or tryptophan, this likely comes from a read error. The gene calls are TRBV20-1 and TRBJ1-1; the match to TRBD1 covers 9 bases. This CDR3 comprises 13 residues. Germline V gives CDR1 DFQATT, CDR2 SNEGSKA (reference sequence). V was clipped by 4 bases and J by 6 bases; unmatched bases: 6. CDR3 sequence reads: CSAMGQGLSEAFL. The DNA for the CDR3 is TGCAGTGCTATGGGACAGGGCTTATCTGAAGCTTTCCTT.

This clonotype showed up just a few times. J is TRBJ2-4 and V is TRBV6-1; perhaps TRBD2 as D (5 bases). Per the germline V gene, CDR1 is MNHNS and CDR2 is SASEGT. There are 15 residues in the CDR3. V was cut by 5 bases and J by 0 bases, with 11 bases left in between. For the CDR3, the DNA is TGTGCCAGCAGTACCGACGGACTAGCCAAAAACATTCAGTACTTC. Translating gives CASSTDGLAKNIQYF.

At least ten counts were recorded for this clonotype. This rearrangement joins TRBV11-2 to TRBJ2-2, with D unclear. Germline V gene sequence: CDR1 SGHAT, CDR2 FQNNGV. The CDR3 has 12 amino acids. Trimming took 0 bases from V and 7 from J, leaving 3 bases between them. CDR3 sequence reads: CASSLDFGELFF. The CDR3 DNA reads as TGTGCCAGCAGCTTAGATTTCGGGGAGCTGTTTTTT.

This clonotype was recorded many times. The J gene is TRBJ2-7, the V gene TRBV7-9; 7 nucleotides match TRBD1. With V trimmed by 3 bases and J by 2 bases, 13 bases remained unmatched. The germline gives CDR1 SEHNR, CDR2 FQNEAQ (reference sequence). The length of the CDR3 is 17 residues. In DNA form, the CDR3 reads TGTGCCAGCAGCTTCGGGGTTACAGGGGAACGTGCCTACGAGCAGTACTTC. Translating gives CASSFGVTGERAYEQYF.

This clonotype was picked up many times. V usage is TRBV29-1 and J usage is TRBJ2-7, with D perhaps TRBD1 or TRBD2 (6 bases each). This CDR3 is 12 amino acids long. The V end was cut by 6 bases, the J end by 6 bases, with 15 bases between. In germline, CDR1 is SQVTM, CDR2 ANQGSEA. The CDR3 reads CSVGGVRGEQYF. DNA for the CDR3: TGCAGCGTGGGGGGCGTGCGAGGCGAGCAGTACTTC.

This clonotype has a count of ten or more. The chain couples TRBV6-2 or TRBV6-3 to TRBJ2-5; TRBD2 matches at 8 bases. Germline CDR1 is MNHEY and CDR2 is SVGEGT. The CDR3 sequence is 14 residues long. After removal of 8 bases from V and 1 base from J, the junction contained 6 bases not matched to a gene. CDR3 residues: CASAAGDTQETQYF. CDR3 in DNA: TGTGCCAGCGCAGCGGGGGACACCCAAGAGACCCAGTACTTC.

The sample holds many counts of this clonotype. The V call is TRBV7-2, the J call TRBJ1-5; D unresolved. This CDR3 region has 13 residues. CDR1 is SGHTA and CDR2 is FQGNSA in the germline V gene. Trimming removed 1 base at V and 4 bases at J, with 5 bases between. CDR3 DNA sequence: TGTGCCAGCAGCTTAGTGCGGAATCAGCCCCAGCATTTT. Translation: CASSLVRNQPQHF.